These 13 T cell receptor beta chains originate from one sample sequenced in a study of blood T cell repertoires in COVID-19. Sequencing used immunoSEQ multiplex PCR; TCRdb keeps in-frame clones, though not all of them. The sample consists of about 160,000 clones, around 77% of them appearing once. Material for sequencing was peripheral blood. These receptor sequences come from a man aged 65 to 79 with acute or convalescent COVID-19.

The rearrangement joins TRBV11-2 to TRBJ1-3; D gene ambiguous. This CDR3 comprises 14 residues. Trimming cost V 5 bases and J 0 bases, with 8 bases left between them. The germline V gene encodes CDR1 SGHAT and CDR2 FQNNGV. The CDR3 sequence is CASSPTRSGNTIYF. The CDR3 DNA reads TGTGCCAGCAGCCCCACTCGCTCTGGAAACACCATATATTTT.

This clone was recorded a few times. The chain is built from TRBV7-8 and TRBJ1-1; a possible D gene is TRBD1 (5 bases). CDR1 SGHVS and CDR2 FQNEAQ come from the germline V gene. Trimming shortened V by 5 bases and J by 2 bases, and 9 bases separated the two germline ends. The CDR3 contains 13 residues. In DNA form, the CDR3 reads TGTGCCAGCAGCAGGGGTTCCAACACTGAAGCTTTCTTT. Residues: CASSRGSNTEAFF.

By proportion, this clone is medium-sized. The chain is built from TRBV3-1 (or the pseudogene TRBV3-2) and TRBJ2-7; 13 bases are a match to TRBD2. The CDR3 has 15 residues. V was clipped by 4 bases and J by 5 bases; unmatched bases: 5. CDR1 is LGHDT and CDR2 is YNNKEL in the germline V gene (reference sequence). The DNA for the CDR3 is TGTGCCAGCAGCCCCAGGACTAGCGGGAGTGACGAGCAGTACTTC. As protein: CASSPRTSGSDEQYF.

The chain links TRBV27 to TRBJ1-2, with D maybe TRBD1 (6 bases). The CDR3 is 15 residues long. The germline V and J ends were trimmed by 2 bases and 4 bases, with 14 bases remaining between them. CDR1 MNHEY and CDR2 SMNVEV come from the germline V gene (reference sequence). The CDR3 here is CASSLPRTDIYGYTF. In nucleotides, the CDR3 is TGTGCCAGCAGTTTACCCCGGACAGACATCTATGGCTACACCTTC.

In nucleotides, the CDR3 is TGTGCTAGTGGTTTGGGACAGGGGAGCACTGAAGCTTTCTTT. As protein: CASGLGQGSTEAFF. The V gene is TRBV12-5, the J gene TRBJ1-1; TRBD1 aligns across 8 bases. The CDR3 spans 14 residues. V gave up 1 base and J gave up 4 bases; unmatched junction bases: 2. CDR1 is LGHNT, CDR2 FRNRAP, per germline.

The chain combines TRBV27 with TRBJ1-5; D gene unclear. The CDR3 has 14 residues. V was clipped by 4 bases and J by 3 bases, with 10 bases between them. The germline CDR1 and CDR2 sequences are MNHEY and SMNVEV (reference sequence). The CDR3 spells CASSYAGINQPQHF. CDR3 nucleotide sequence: TGTGCCAGCAGTTACGCGGGTATCAATCAGCCCCAGCATTTT.

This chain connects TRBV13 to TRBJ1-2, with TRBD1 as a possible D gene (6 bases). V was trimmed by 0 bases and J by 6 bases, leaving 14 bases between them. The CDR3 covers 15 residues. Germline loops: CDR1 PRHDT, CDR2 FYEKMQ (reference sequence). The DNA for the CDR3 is TGTGCCAGCAGCTTAGGCCCCGGGTCAGGGGATGGCTACACCTTC. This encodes CASSLGPGSGDGYTF.

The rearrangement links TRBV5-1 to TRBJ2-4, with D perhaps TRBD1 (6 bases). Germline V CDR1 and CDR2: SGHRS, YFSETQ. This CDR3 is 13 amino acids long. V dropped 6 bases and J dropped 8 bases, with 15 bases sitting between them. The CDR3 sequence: CASTPAPGDIQYF. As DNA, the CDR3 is TGCGCCAGCACCCCCGCGCCAGGGGACATTCAGTACTTC.

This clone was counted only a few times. The CDR3 bases are TGTGCCAGCAGTCTCGCCAGAGGGTCCACTGAAGCTTTCTTT. Its translation is CASSLARGSTEAFF. The chain joins TRBV3-1 (or the pseudogene TRBV3-2) to TRBJ1-1; the D is unclear. V was pared by 6 bases and J by 4 bases, with 15 bases between. The CDR3 is made up of 14 amino acids. The germline V gene has CDR1 LGHDT and CDR2 YNNKEL (reference sequence).

CDR3 bases: TGCAGCGTGGGGACTAGCGGGAGGACAGATACGCAGTATTTT. This sequence encodes CSVGTSGRTDTQYF. V and J are TRBV29-1 and TRBJ2-3, with TRBD2 identical over 15 bases. CDR3 length equals 14 residues. Per the germline V gene, CDR1 is SQVTM and CDR2 is ANQGSEA. Germline trimming cut 6 bases from V and 3 bases from J; bases unmatched to any gene: 1.

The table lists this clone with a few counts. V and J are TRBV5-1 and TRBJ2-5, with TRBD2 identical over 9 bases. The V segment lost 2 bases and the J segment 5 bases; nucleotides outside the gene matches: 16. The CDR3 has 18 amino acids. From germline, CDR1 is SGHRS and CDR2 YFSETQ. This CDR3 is CASSFFSLSASGAETQYF. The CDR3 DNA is TGCGCCAGCAGCTTTTTTTCACTATCGGCTAGCGGGGCCGAGACCCAGTACTTC.

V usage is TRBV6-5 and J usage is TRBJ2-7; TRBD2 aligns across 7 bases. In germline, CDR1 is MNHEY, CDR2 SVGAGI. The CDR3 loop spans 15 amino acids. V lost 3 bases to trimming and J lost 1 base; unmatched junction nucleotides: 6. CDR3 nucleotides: TGTGCCAGCAGTTATGGGGGGGGAAGATCCTACGAGCAGTACTTC. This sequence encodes CASSYGGGRSYEQYF.

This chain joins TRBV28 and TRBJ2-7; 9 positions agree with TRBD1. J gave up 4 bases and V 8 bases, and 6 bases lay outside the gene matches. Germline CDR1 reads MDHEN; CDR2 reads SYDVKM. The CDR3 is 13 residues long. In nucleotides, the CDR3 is TGTGCCAGCCAGAGGACAGGGGAATACGAGCAGTACTTC. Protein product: CASQRTGEYEQYF.